The clone carrying this TCR beta chain was seen repeatedly, ten times or more. The entry originates in a study of human T cells and chemical hapten exposure. The time point here: healthy volunteer bleed at 6 weeks. Before extraction, the whole blood was not fractionated, and total RNA was taken from it. TCRdb reanalysed the RACE reads using MiXCR and keeps one entry per CDR3 protein. The repertoire consists of about 82,000 distinct CDR3 sequences, with over 7% occurring once and the leading ten covering around 1.4%. From germline, CDR1 is MNHNS and CDR2 SASEGT. The CDR3 runs 19 residues. Trimming cost V 4 bases and J 0 bases, with 24 bases left between them.

The sequence derives from a male donor in good health. Some clones in this sample may be carry-over from other donors' samples. Material for sequencing was whole blood. The chain links TRBV6-1 to TRBJ1-1; D might be TRBD1 (6 bases). The CDR3: CASSARGDGGALVNTEAFF. The CDR3, as DNA: TGTGCCAGCAGTGCTCGCGGAGACGGGGGGGCCCTTGTGAACACTGAAGCTTTCTTT.